The source of this TCR beta chain is a study of control samples from healthy donors and cancer patients. The repertoire was sequenced with immunoSEQ multiplex PCR; TCRdb's copy has only in-frame clones and lacks some. The sample has around 68,000 clones, 75% to 85% seen once; the top ten hold approximately 15%. This clone was detected once. CDR3 size: 16 residues. The germline CDR1 and CDR2 sequences are MNHNY and SVGAGI (reference sequence). After removal of 7 bases from V and 7 bases from J, the junction contained 16 bases not matched to a gene. The rearrangement links TRBV6-6 to TRBJ1-2; 9 bases match TRBD1. This receptor was identified in a man aged 60 to 69 in good health. Material: blood. CDR3 nucleotides: TGTGCCAGCAATCCCACCCCCACAGGGGGCGGAGGTGGCTACACCTTC. Protein: CASNPTPTGGGGGYTF.